This entry features one TCR beta chain sequence. Its matching antigen is unknown. The CDR3 has 16 amino acids. Trimming took off 4 bases at V and 3 bases at J, with 18 bases between the two ends. CDR1 is SGHVS and CDR2 is FNYEAQ in the germline V gene. PCR was performed using 60 Vbeta and 13 Jbeta primers. TCRdb keeps only in-frame clones here, not all; method: immunoSEQ multiplex PCR. The table has about 160,000 clones, roughly 80% seen once. This entry belongs to a study of cytomegalovirus exposure and HLA in healthy donors. Study at large: Among around 170 million T cells, an earlier analysis found roughly 110 million unique TCR beta sequences. Overall study findings and caveats: Segments of the TCR beta V type were, in most cases, productive about 90% or about 30% of the time in an earlier analysis. Near-uniform donor sequencing depth was presumed by presence/absence analyses.

The TCR originated in a girl under 18 in good health and CMV-seropositive. Sequencing used PBMCs. This rearrangement joins TRBV7-6 to TRBJ1-1; D is possibly TRBD1 (6 bases). The CDR3 loop is CASSSLGRGGHTEAFF. Written as DNA, the CDR3 is TGTGCCAGCAGCTCCCTTGGGAGGGGGGGGCACACTGAAGCTTTCTTT. The complete variable domain, with remaining parts taken from reference TRBV7-6 and TRBJ1-1, reads GAGVSQSPRYKVTKRGQDVALRCDPISGHVSLYWYRQALGQGPEFLTYFNYEAQQDKSGLPNDRFSAERPEGSISTLTIQRTEQRDSAMYRCASSSLGRGGHTEAFFGQGTRLTVV.